The clone carrying this T cell receptor (beta chain) has a handful of counts. Its antigen is unidentified. This specimen belongs to a study of beta chain features in type 1 diabetes. The germline CDR1 and CDR2 sequences are SGHTA and FQGNSA. The V and J ends lost 2 bases and 10 bases respectively, with 12 bases between them. The CDR3 length is 14 residues. Sorted cells reached over 95% purity in every population. Points from the study as a whole: For patients and controls alike, PCR might favor shorter templates to the same degree. There was a moderate but significant shortening of TCRB CDR3s in all four CD4+ subsets of Type 1 diabetes patients.

As every portion of the isolated RNA was reverse transcribed, the sequencing read expressed TCRB transcripts. Assay: immunoSEQ multiplex PCR; the TCRdb copy retains only in-frame clones and omits some. The table includes about 320,000 clones, approximately 15% detected once. The chain recombines TRBV7-2 with TRBJ1-6; a weak D match, TRBD1 (6 bases). The sequence was collected from a man in his thirties or forties in good health. Sequencing used central memory CD4+ T cells from blood. CDR3 protein: CASSLQQGGSPLHF. DNA for the CDR3: TGTGCCAGCAGCTTACAACAGGGAGGATCACCCCTCCACTTT.